The 21 T cell receptor beta chains in this list originate from one sample, sequenced in a study of radiation and T cells in renal cell carcinoma (dated by TCRdb to between 2020 and 2021). Preparation of the library involved the immunoSEQ multiplex PCR assay. This immuneACCESS table, as held by TCRdb, lists in-frame sequences with V and J called but not all clones. Of the missing ones, under half trace to an unresolved V gene in checked studies; the others have no known cause. The sample data list about 40,000 clones, and about 82% of these were observed just once. The top ten clones comprise 27% of the sample. The meaning of the sample's time point label: blood 4 weeks post-SBRT, at nephrectomy. Reading the label with the study, this specimen's treatment or condition is: 15 Gy SBRT to primary tumor, nephrectomy 4 weeks later. Here the sequenced sample was blood, taken from a patient whose treatment included radiotherapy and nephrectomy. These TCRs come from a woman aged 70-85 years with renal cell carcinoma.

V gene TRBV5-4 combines with J gene TRBJ2-1; 8 bases agree with TRBD2. Germline V gene data show CDR1 as SGHNT and CDR2 as YYREEE (reference sequence). The CDR3 is 16 amino acids. The V gene end was trimmed by 0 bases and the J gene end by 8 bases; junction bases not matched to a gene: 10. The CDR3 DNA reads as TGTGCCAGCAGCTTGGAGATCGGCGGGAGGAGAGATGAGCAGTTCTTC. It codes for CASSLEIGGRRDEQFF. The full variable domain, in which reference TRBV5-4 and TRBJ2-1 provide the parts outside the CDR3, is ETGVTQSPTHLIKTRGQQVTLRCSSQSGHNTVSWYQQALGQGPQFIFQYYREEENGRGNFPPRFSGLQFPNYSSELNVNALELDDSALYLCASSLEIGGRRDEQFFGPGTRLTVL.

This clone has just a few counts. The chain joins TRBV9 to TRBJ2-2; 7 nucleotides match TRBD2. There are 13 residues in the CDR3. Germline CDR1 is SGDLS and CDR2 is YYNGEE. V dropped 7 bases and J dropped 7; count of bases not matched to a gene: 7. The CDR3: CASARGVGGELFF. The CDR3 DNA reads TGTGCCAGCGCCCGGGGGGTTGGCGGGGAGCTGTTTTTT.

The chain couples TRBV6-1 to TRBJ1-1; D is unclear. This CDR3 is 14 amino acids long. The V gene lost 0 bases and the J gene lost 1 base, with 6 bases spanning the gap. Germline values: CDR1 MNHNS, CDR2 SASEGT. The CDR3 DNA reads as TGTGCCAGCAGTGAAGCGGGTCGGAACACTGAAGCTTTCTTT. It yields the protein CASSEAGRNTEAFF.

The chain recombines TRBV2 with TRBJ2-6; a possible D gene is TRBD1 (5 bases). The germline CDR1 and CDR2 sequences are SNHLY and FYNNEI. The germline V and J ends were trimmed by 5 bases and 3 bases, with 11 bases remaining between them. CDR3 length equals 15 residues. For the CDR3, the DNA is TGTGCCAGCAGTCCTCAGGGTAGTGGGGCCAACGTCCTGACTTTC. Encoded protein: CASSPQGSGANVLTF.

The gene calls are TRBV2 and TRBJ1-5; 8 bases align to TRBD1. From germline, CDR1 is SNHLY and CDR2 FYNNEI. The CDR3 runs 14 residues. J gave up 6 bases and V 6 bases, and 7 bases lay outside the gene matches. CDR3 region: CASSGQGEIQPQHF. The CDR3 bases are TGTGCCAGCAGCGGACAGGGAGAGATTCAGCCCCAGCATTTT.

The chain employs TRBV2 and TRBJ2-5, with D unresolved. The CDR3 extends over 15 amino acids. Germline V lookup: CDR1 SNHLY, CDR2 FYNNEI. Trimming removed 2 bases at V and 7 bases at J, with 17 bases between. The DNA of the CDR3 is TGTGCCAGCAGTGAACTGAATCGCCCCGGCGGGACCCAGTACTTC. The encoded protein is CASSELNRPGGTQYF.

V gene TRBV27 combines with J gene TRBJ2-7; 10 nucleotides line up with TRBD1. The CDR3 has 14 residues. Germline values: CDR1 MNHEY, CDR2 SMNVEV (reference sequence). Germline trimming cut 11 bases from V and 2 bases from J; bases unmatched to any gene: 9. CDR3 residues: CAAGVDRGAYEQYF. CDR3 DNA: TGTGCCGCTGGGGTGGACAGGGGGGCCTACGAGCAGTACTTC.

This rearrangement joins TRBV5-1 to TRBJ2-2; unclear D gene. V lost 4 bases and J lost 3, with 10 bases in between. Germline CDR1 reads SGHRS; CDR2 reads YFSETQ. This CDR3 has 14 amino acids. The CDR3 DNA reads as TGCGCCAGCAGCCAGACTTTTTACACCGGGGAGCTGTTTTTT. This codes for CASSQTFYTGELFF. Combining the CDR3 with reference TRBV5-1 and TRBJ2-2 gives the whole variable domain KAGVTQTPRYLIKTRGQQVTLSCSPISGHRSVSWYQQTPGQGLQFLFEYFSETQRNKGNFPGRFSGRQFSNSRSEMNVSTLELGDSALYLCASSQTFYTGELFFGEGSRLTVL.

The genes are TRBV18 and TRBJ1-1, with TRBD1 identical over 8 bases. Germline loops: CDR1 KGHSH, CDR2 LQKENI. CDR3 length equals 12 residues. V dropped 0 bases and J dropped 12; count of bases not matched to a gene: 3. The DNA of the CDR3 is TGTGCCAGCTCACCACCGTCAGGGGGCTCTTTCTTT. Translating it yields CASSPPSGGSFF. Together with reference TRBV18 and TRBJ1-1, the CDR3 gives the full variable domain: NAGVMQNPRHLVRRRGQEARLRCSPMKGHSHVYWYRQLPEEGLKFMVYLQKENIIDESGMPKERFSAEFPKEGPSILRIQQVVRGDSAAYFCASSPPSGGSFFGQGTRLTVV.

The chain recombines TRBV7-6 with TRBJ2-2, with 8 bases matching TRBD1. V lost 1 base to trimming and J lost 1 base; unmatched junction nucleotides: 5. Germline V lookup: CDR1 SGHVS, CDR2 FNYEAQ. This CDR3 contains 17 residues. CDR3 sequence: CASSLEDRVVNTGELFF. The CDR3 region has the DNA TGTGCCAGCAGCTTAGAGGACAGGGTTGTGAACACCGGGGAGCTGTTTTTT.

The chain combines TRBV12-5 with TRBJ2-5, with 8 nucleotides matching TRBD1. CDR1 LGHNT and CDR2 FRNRAP come from the germline V gene. The V and J ends lost 7 bases and 1 base, in that order; junction bases with no gene match: 11. CDR3 length: 16 amino acids. CDR3 sequence: CASASVLGTGQETQYF. In DNA, the CDR3 is TGTGCTAGTGCCTCGGTGCTCGGGACAGGCCAAGAGACCCAGTACTTC.

The gene calls are TRBV6-6 and TRBJ2-7; no firm D call. Looked up from germline, CDR1 is MNHNY and CDR2 is SVGAGI (reference sequence). V gave up 6 bases and J gave up 7 bases, with 7 bases separating them. The CDR3 contains 10 residues. The CDR3 nucleotides read TGTGCCAGCAGCGACGGGGAGCAGTACTTC. Its protein is CASSDGEQYF.

V gene TRBV30 combines with J gene TRBJ1-3, with D perhaps matching TRBD1 (5 bases). The CDR3 runs 14 residues. Trimming left V 8 bases short and J 0 bases short, with 14 bases between. CDR1 is GTSNPN and CDR2 is SVGIG in the germline V gene (reference sequence). The CDR3 sequence: CAHSGATSGNTIYF. Here the CDR3 DNA reads TGTGCCCATTCCGGGGCCACCTCTGGAAACACCATATATTTT.

This chain joins TRBV25-1 and TRBJ2-5; 7 bases match TRBD1. V shed 6 bases and J 0 bases; nucleotides not matched to a gene: 4. This CDR3 has 14 residues. Per germline, CDR1 MGHDK and CDR2 SYGVNS. The DNA for the CDR3 is TGTGCCAGCAGCTTGGACAGGTACCAAGAGACCCAGTACTTC. Translation: CASSLDRYQETQYF.

The chain couples TRBV7-5 to TRBJ2-3; the table's D call of TRBD2 was not tested on the DNA. TRBV7-5 is assigned pseudogene status. The CDR3 is 13 residues long. The CDR3 sequence is CVRSPWDSLTQYF. CDR3 coding DNA: TGTGTCAGAAGCCCCTGGGACTCCCTTACGCAGTATTTT.

This chain joins TRBV6-6 and TRBJ1-5; D unresolved. The CDR3 runs 14 residues. The germline V gene has CDR1 MNHNY and CDR2 SVGAGI (reference sequence). V was cut by 2 bases and J by 7 bases, with 12 bases left in between. The CDR3 loop reads CASSYQDPRQPQHF. The DNA of the CDR3 is TGTGCCAGCAGTTACCAGGACCCAAGGCAGCCCCAGCATTTT.

The chain combines TRBV19 with TRBJ1-2; 7 nucleotides line up with TRBD1. CDR1 LNHDA and CDR2 SQIVND come from the germline V gene (reference sequence). V shed 5 bases and J 4 bases; nucleotides not matched to a gene: 4. CDR3 size: 13 residues. CDR3 sequence (DNA): TGTGCCAGTAGTCCGGACAGGCTCTATGGCTACACCTTC. The encoded protein is CASSPDRLYGYTF. Full variable domain (missing parts from reference TRBV19 and TRBJ1-2): DGGITQSPKYLFRKEGQNVTLSCEQNLNHDAMYWYRQDPGQGLRLIYYSQIVNDFQKGDIAEGYSVSREKKESFPLTVTSAQKNPTAFYLCASSPDRLYGYTFGSGTRLTVV.

This clone occurred a few times. The chain is built from TRBV29-1 and TRBJ2-1; 7 nucleotides line up with TRBD2. CDR3 length: 15 amino acids. V lost 3 bases and J lost 7; bases outside the gene matches: 12. Germline V lookup: CDR1 SQVTM, CDR2 ANQGSEA. In nucleotides, the CDR3 is TGCAGCGTTGATGGGTCTGGACTAGACTTGAATGAGCAGTTCTTC. It translates to CSVDGSGLDLNEQFF.

The chain uses TRBV10-1 and TRBJ2-1, with D possibly being TRBD1 or TRBD2 (5 bases each). The V gene lost 6 bases and the J gene lost 1 base, with 13 bases spanning the gap. This CDR3 is built from 15 residues. The germline CDR1 and CDR2 sequences are WNHNN and SYGVQD (reference sequence). The CDR3: CASRGEGSSYNEQFF. The CDR3 coding sequence is TGCGCCAGCAGGGGGGAAGGGAGTTCCTACAATGAGCAGTTCTTC.

The V gene is TRBV5-1, the J gene TRBJ1-1, with unresolved D. CDR3 size: 13 residues. With 1 base removed from V and 2 bases from J, the gap between germline ends came to 6 bases. Per germline, CDR1 SGHRS and CDR2 YFSETQ. The CDR3 DNA follows: TGCGCCAGCAGCTTGAACAGTAACACTGAAGCTTTCTTT. Protein: CASSLNSNTEAFF.

This chain uses TRBV20-1 with TRBJ1-4; D gene unclear. Germline V CDR1 and CDR2: DFQATT, SNEGSKA (reference sequence). There are 11 residues in the CDR3. V lost 0 bases and J 8 bases, leaving 4 bases between the germline ends. The CDR3 DNA is TGCAGTGCTAGAGATTTCGAAAAACTGTTTTTT. It encodes CSARDFEKLFF.